Following are 19 T cell receptor beta chains from one sample sequenced in a study of metastatic and nonmetastatic thyroid tumors. Thyroid surgery was preceded by no treatment in any patient. With MiXCR, TCRdb called clones anew from the PCR reads. The data hold under 95,000 clones, with 10% to 15% observed a single time. The sequenced sample was blood. The receptors here all came from a female donor with papillary thyroid cancer or a benign thyroid nodule (not recorded which). Some clones in this sample may be carry-over from other donors' samples.

In this sample, this clone turned up many times. In DNA, the CDR3 is TGCAGTGTAGGAGGGCAGCAAGAGACCCAGTACTTC. Translation: CSVGGQQETQYF. This sequence joins TRBV20-1 and TRBJ2-5, with a possible D match to TRBD2 (6 bases). CDR1 and CDR2 from the germline V gene are DFQATT and SNEGSKA (reference sequence). This CDR3 spans 12 amino acids. Between the trimmed V and J ends, which lost 7 bases and 2 bases, there was a span of 11 bases.

In its sample, this clone ranks as medium-sized (0.01 to 0.1%). The J gene is TRBJ2-7, the V gene TRBV4-3; 7 bases line up with TRBD2. Per the germline V gene, CDR1 is LGHNA and CDR2 is YSLEER. With V trimmed by 4 bases and J by 7 bases, 10 bases remained unmatched. The CDR3 covers 14 residues. The CDR3: CASSPLGRGSEQYF. CDR3 bases: TGCGCCAGCAGCCCGTTGGGGCGGGGGAGTGAGCAGTACTTC.

This clone has ten or more counts. The J gene is TRBJ2-7, the V gene TRBV7-6; 8 bases line up with TRBD1. V lost 5 bases to trimming and J lost 1 base; unmatched junction nucleotides: 7. The V gene's germline CDR1 is SGHVS and CDR2 FNYEAQ. The CDR3 loop spans 15 amino acids. CDR3: CASSPGQGLSYEQYF. CDR3 nucleotide sequence: TGTGCCAGCAGCCCTGGACAGGGCTTATCCTACGAGCAGTACTTC.

The sample holds many counts of this clone. This sequence joins TRBV2 and TRBJ1-2; D unclear. From germline, CDR1 is SNHLY and CDR2 FYNNEI. The CDR3 totals 16 residues. Deletions cut 3 bases from V and 4 bases from J, with 18 bases between. The CDR3 reads CASSDSTRRQLYGYTF. The CDR3 DNA sequence: TGTGCCAGCAGTGATTCGACGAGGCGGCAACTCTATGGCTACACCTTC.

This clone was seen many times. At one boundary the junction diverges from the germline segment, which might be a read error. The chain carries TRBV28 and TRBJ1-2; 7 nucleotides align to TRBD1. The germline V gene encodes CDR1 MDHEN and CDR2 SYDVKM. The CDR3 loop spans 12 amino acids. CDR3 coding DNA: TGTGCCAGCAGTTTATTGGGACAGCCCTCTCATTTC. Translating it yields CASSLLGQPSHF.

This clone was detected ten times or more. V usage is TRBV5-1 and J usage is TRBJ2-5; D uncertain. V lost 4 bases and J 3 bases, leaving 10 bases between the germline ends. This CDR3 has 13 amino acids. Per the germline V gene, CDR1 is SGHRS and CDR2 is YFSETQ. Written as DNA, the CDR3 is TGCGCCAGCAGCCCCCACTCAAAAGAGACCCAGTACTTC. Translation gives CASSPHSKETQYF.

This clone was seen many times. This rearrangement joins TRBV18 to TRBJ2-1, with D perhaps matching TRBD2 (5 bases). Germline CDR1 reads KGHSH; CDR2 reads LQKENI. V lost 3 bases, J lost 12 bases, and 12 bases lay in between. There are 12 residues in the CDR3. The CDR3: CASSPREQMQFF. CDR3 in DNA: TGTGCCAGCTCACCGAGGGAACAGATGCAGTTCTTC.

This clone was seen ten or more times. V usage is TRBV5-6 and J usage is TRBJ1-2; D uncertain. From germline, CDR1 is SGHDT and CDR2 YYEEEE. V dropped 2 bases and J dropped 5 bases, with 10 bases sitting between them. The CDR3 spans 13 residues. In DNA, the CDR3 is TGTGCCAGCAGCTTCGGACGGCAATATGGCTACACCTTC. Its translation: CASSFGRQYGYTF. Supplemented by reference TRBV5-6 and TRBJ1-2, the full variable domain reads DAGVTQSPTHLIKTRGQQVTLRCSPKSGHDTVSWYQQALGQGPQFIFQYYEEEERQRGNFPDRFSGHQFPNYSSELNVNALLLGDSALYLCASSFGRQYGYTFGSGTRLTVV.

This clone was recorded many times. The chain combines TRBV6-2 or TRBV6-3 with TRBJ2-1; the match to TRBD2 covers 11 bases. The CDR3 has 14 residues. Losses at the gene ends were 6 bases for V and 5 bases for J; bases not matched to a gene: 3. From germline, CDR1 is MNHEY and CDR2 SVGEGT. Here the CDR3 DNA reads TGTGCCAGCAGAGCTAGCGGGAGGAACAATGAGCAGTTCTTC. Translation: CASRASGRNNEQFF.

The chain combines TRBV7-9 with TRBJ1-5; TRBD1 is a possible D gene (5 bases). Germline lookup yields CDR1 SEHNR and CDR2 FQNEAQ (reference sequence). The CDR3 is made up of 14 amino acids. V gave up 5 bases and J gave up 1 base, with 9 bases separating them. CDR3 sequence (DNA): TGTGCCAGCAGCCTCCGGGGGAGCAATCAGCCCCAGCATTTT. Amino acid sequence: CASSLRGSNQPQHF. Full variable domain (outside the CDR3, taken from reference TRBV7-9 and TRBJ1-5): DTGVSQNPRHKITKRGQNVTFRCDPISEHNRLYWYRQTLGQGPEFLTYFQNEAQLEKSRLLSDRFSAERPKGSFSTLEIQRTEQGDSAMYLCASSLRGSNQPQHFGDGTRLSIL.

This clone has a handful of counts. V usage is TRBV10-3 and J usage is TRBJ2-2, with TRBD2 identical over 7 bases. With 8 bases clipped from V and 2 bases from J, the junction kept 5 bases outside the gene matches. CDR1 and CDR2 from the germline V gene are ENHRY and SYGVKD. CDR3 size: 14 residues. DNA of the CDR3: TGTGCCATCGGGGCGGGGGTTAACACCGGGGAGCTGTTTTTT. Protein sequence: CAIGAGVNTGELFF.

This clone occurred many times. This chain connects TRBV10-3 to TRBJ2-7, with D tentatively TRBD2 (6 bases). The germline CDR1 and CDR2 sequences are ENHRY and SYGVKD. V was cut by 8 bases and J by 4 bases, with 12 bases left in between. The CDR3 is 12 amino acids. The CDR3 DNA reads as TGTGCCATCGGGCGGGAAGGTTACGAGCAGTACTTC. This sequence encodes CAIGREGYEQYF.

This clone appeared many times. This chain connects TRBV4-2 to TRBJ1-1, with 9 nucleotides matching TRBD1. The trim removed 4 bases at V and 7 bases at J, leaving 10 bases unmatched. CDR3 length equals 15 residues. Germline V gene sequence: CDR1 LGHNA, CDR2 YNFKEQ. CDR3 DNA: TGTGCCAGCAGCCCGTACCGGGACAGGGTAGATGAAGCTTTCTTT. Translating gives CASSPYRDRVDEAFF.

For this clone: This may come from a read error, since a much larger clone is one base off. The rearrangement uses TRBV5-6 and TRBJ2-7; D is possibly TRBD1 (7 bases). Trimming shortened V by 4 bases and J by 3 bases, and 11 bases separated the two germline ends. Per the germline V gene, CDR1 is SGHDT and CDR2 is YYEEEE. The CDR3 consists of 13 residues. This chain's CDR3 is CASSTQGGYEQYF. The CDR3 DNA is TGTGCCAGCAGCACTCAGGGGGGCTACGAGCAGTACTTC.

Many counts were recorded for this clone. Other nucleotide sequences from this sample produce the same CDR3. CDR3 DNA sequence: TGTGCCAGCAGCTTAGGGTCCTACGAGCAGTACTTC. Translating it yields CASSLGSYEQYF. V gene TRBV7-2 combines with J gene TRBJ2-7, with D hard to call. Trimming pared 1 base from V and 1 base from J, leaving 2 bases between. Looked up from germline, CDR1 is SGHTA and CDR2 is FQGNSA. The CDR3 consists of 12 residues.

The rearrangement joins TRBV6-1 to TRBJ1-1; D is unresolved. The germline gives CDR1 MNHNS, CDR2 SASEGT. The CDR3 sequence is 15 residues long. Trimming left V 7 bases short and J 8 bases short, with 23 bases between. The CDR3 DNA is TGTGCCAGCAAGGGCTCTGGGATTGGAGCATCCGAAGCTTTCTTT. Its translation: CASKGSGIGASEAFF.

The chain employs TRBV20-1 and TRBJ2-7, with TRBD2 identical over 10 bases. V lost 5 bases, J lost 2 bases, and 3 bases stayed unmatched. CDR3 length: 13 amino acids. Germline V gene lookup returns CDR1 DFQATT and CDR2 SNEGSKA (reference sequence). CDR3 coding DNA: TGCAGTGCTCCTACTAGCGGGACCTACGAGCAGTACTTC. Its protein is CSAPTSGTYEQYF.

This clone came up many times. The CDR3 region is CASNRGGLSLSYGYTF. CDR3 nucleotides: TGTGCCAGCAACCGCGGGGGACTCTCTCTCAGCTATGGCTACACCTTC. The gene calls are TRBV12-3 or TRBV12-4 and TRBJ1-2; TRBD1 might be the D (5 bases). Trimming pared 7 bases from V and 4 bases from J, leaving 22 bases between. The CDR3 spans 16 residues.

This chain connects TRBV20-1 to TRBJ2-7; 7 positions match TRBD2. V shed 5 bases, J shed 3 bases, and the junction held 10 bases outside the gene matches. This CDR3 spans 14 amino acids. Germline V gene data show CDR1 as DFQATT and CDR2 as SNEGSKA (reference sequence). The CDR3 nucleotides read TGCAGTGCTGAGCGGGACCCCCAGCTCTACGAGCAGTACTTC. This encodes CSAERDPQLYEQYF.